This T cell receptor (beta chain) emerged from a study of T cell responses to AZD1222 COVID-19 vaccine (dated by TCRdb to the early 2020s). In the study overall: AZD1222 recipients given second doses at about 4 weeks or at about 12 weeks were pooled, since spike-specific TCR depth and breadth were not found to differ between the two schedules. TCR sequencing covered more than 230 trial participants: 200 to 220 given two doses of AZD1222 and about 26 given two doses of MenACWY control vaccine. Trial participants were enrolled by age into 18-55, 56-69 and 70-plus year subgroups, with 148, 28 and 57 TCR-sequenced participants respectively.

From the germline V gene, CDR1 is LGHNT and CDR2 is FRNRAP. The junction carries 8 bases between V and J, which are trimmed by 7 bases and 4 bases respectively. Its CDR3 holds 12 amino acids, cysteine through phenylalanine. Only the CDR3 portion is preserved as DNA: 36 bases, with reading frame beginning at the first base. What the authors observed across the whole study: In the small 56-69-year group, the increase in depth fell short of significance, most likely because of low power. Because no day 14 peak-response samples were available, repertoires were characterized only after the peak T cell response. Epitopes outside the regions mutated in the B.1.351 and B.1.1.7 variants were reportedly recognized by nearly half of the unique spike-specific TCRs. CD4 TCRs associated with the vaccine covered the entire spike protein, and the dominant responses were in regions 160-218 and 743-854. A significant rise in spike-specific TCR breadth and depth was observed after two AZD1222 doses relative to day 0 and relative to MenACWY recipients. Conclusions about previously exposed vaccinees are limited because only six or seven AZD1222 recipients were SARS-CoV-2 seropositive at baseline. Participants were mostly white British, with more females than males. The authors suggested clonal diversity may have been underestimated.

A few counts support this clone. Its antigen target is currently unknown. The sample holds no much larger clone one base away, and base qualities are not on file. The time point label, read with the paper, signifies: baseline before first vaccination. Samples from vaccinated people were obtained from the UK trials COV001 and COV002, which included a single-blind randomized controlled phase 2/3 trial of AZD1222 (ChAdOx1 nCoV-19) in healthy adults. For TCRbeta chain sequencing, PBMC samples were collected from trial participants at day 0 and at day 28 after the second dose. The CDR3 regions of human TCRbeta chains were subjected to immunosequencing. The study's processing was this. TCRs in the repertoires were compared against a reference library of SARS-CoV-2-specific TCRs that had been generated with the MIRA antigen-specificity platform. Breadth was defined as the fraction of unique TCRs that were SARS-CoV-2-associated. Depth was defined as the fraction of total T cells that were SARS-CoV-2-associated. Each spike-specific TCR was assigned to its reactive spike region and to a CD4 or CD8 class using the MIRA data. Log10-transformed breadth and depth values were compared by one-way ANOVA with Sidak's multiple comparisons tests. TCRdb's version of the immuneACCESS table is confined to in-frame rearrangements and falls short of the full clone set. An unresolved V gene accounts for under half of the shortfall where checked; the remainder is of unknown origin. Clonal size and the V and J genes are those of that table, whereas D and trimming came from the DNA. The sample table shows around 94,000 clones, and about 89% are seen once. The top ten clones comprise 3.5% to 4% of the sample.

The V and J genes are TRBV12-5 and TRBJ2-1; the D gene assignment is ambiguous. The clonotype comes from an adult in good health. The specimen was peripheral blood, collected on day 0 of AZD1222 vaccination. The sequenced DNA: TGTGCTAGTGCGGGCGATTACAATGAGCAGTTCTTC. It translates to CASAGDYNEQFF.